This T cell receptor (beta chain) derives from a study of a mutant IDH1 vaccine in newly diagnosed glioma. Study-wide context: Vaccination was launched 4-6 weeks after radiotherapy alone, or with temozolomide cycles. There were roughly 62% males and about 38% females among treated patients, whose mean age was about 44 years. Earlier therapy was either radiotherapy, temozolomide, or both, and most got both.

About this clone itself: Antigen specificity is unknown.

The V and J ends lost 3 bases and 4 bases respectively, with 12 bases between them. CDR1 ENHRY and CDR2 SYGVKD come from the germline V gene. The CDR3 extends over 14 amino acids. Measured with immunoSEQ multiplex PCR; TCRdb has only the in-frame clones, and not every one. The data show about 83,000 clones, about 91% seen once. The time point is: week 5, during vaccination. One vaccine dose held 300 ug of mutant IDH1 20-mer peptide and came with topical imiquimod. The TCR comes from a woman aged 45-65 years with glioma. The source was PBMCs, collected from a glioma patient whose treatment included an IDH1 peptide vaccine. This chain links TRBV10-3 with TRBJ2-5; D is possibly TRBD1 or TRBD2 (5 bases each). The CDR3 here is CAISEIGTRETQYF. The CDR3 region has the DNA TGTGCCATCAGTGAAATAGGGACGAGAGAGACCCAGTACTTC.